The 17 T cell receptor beta chains listed next were all sequenced from one sample in a study of spatial heterogeneity in lung cancer. In TCRdb, the 5' RACE reads were re-called with MiXCR into one record per CDR3 protein. The top ten clones hold under 30% of a sample with 30,000 to 45,000 distinct CDR3 sequences, around 7% of them seen once. Time point indicated: sample taken at primary tumor resection. This sample comprised PBMCs, obtained at surgery. The receptor source for this set is a male donor with early-stage non-small cell lung cancer.

This clonotype was picked up many times. The V gene is TRBV14, the J gene TRBJ2-4; either TRBD1 or TRBD2 may supply D (5 bases each). The CDR3 is 13 amino acids. With 1 base removed from V and 9 bases from J, the gap between germline ends came to 10 bases. Germline lookup yields CDR1 SGHDN and CDR2 FVKESK. CDR3 amino acids: CASSQVAGTIQYF. In DNA form, the CDR3 reads TGTGCCAGCAGCCAAGTTGCAGGGACCATTCAGTACTTC.

The chain combines TRBV7-2 with TRBJ2-3; 10 nucleotides align to TRBD2. In germline, CDR1 is SGHTA, CDR2 FQGNSA. V dropped 6 bases and J dropped 3; count of bases not matched to a gene: 15. This CDR3 comprises 18 residues. The CDR3 reads CASSSAPLAGYGTDTQYF. The DNA of the CDR3 is TGTGCCAGCAGTTCAGCCCCACTAGCGGGATATGGTACAGATACGCAGTATTTT. Full variable domain (remainder filled in from reference TRBV7-2 and TRBJ2-3): GAGVSQSPSNKVTEKGKDVELRCDPISGHTALYWYRQSLGQGLEFLIYFQGNSAPDKSGLPSDRFSAERTGGSVSTLTIQRTQQEDSAVYLCASSSAPLAGYGTDTQYFGPGTRLTVL.

This clonotype was seen a few times. The genes are TRBV7-9 and TRBJ2-1; D might be TRBD1 (7 bases). Germline V gives CDR1 SEHNR, CDR2 FQNEAQ (reference sequence). The ends were cut back, 5 bases at V and 12 bases at J, with 14 bases in the middle. CDR3 size: 12 residues. CDR3 sequence: CASSLRQGGQFF. DNA for the CDR3: TGTGCCAGCAGCCTGAGACAGGGAGGGCAGTTCTTC.

This clonotype is deemed medium-sized (0.01 to 0.1%). The V call is TRBV7-9, the J call TRBJ1-5; TRBD1 agrees at 7 bases. Per germline, CDR1 SEHNR and CDR2 FQNEAQ (reference sequence). V shed 4 bases and J 5 bases; nucleotides not matched to a gene: 8. The CDR3 has 15 residues. In nucleotides, the CDR3 is TGTGCCAGCAGCTCGAGGACAGGTCGGGATCAGCCCCAGCATTTT. This translates into CASSSRTGRDQPQHF. Complete variable domain (other parts from reference TRBV7-9 and TRBJ1-5): DTGVSQNPRHKITKRGQNVTFRCDPISEHNRLYWYRQTLGQGPEFLTYFQNEAQLEKSRLLSDRFSAERPKGSFSTLEIQRTEQGDSAMYLCASSSRTGRDQPQHFGDGTRLSIL.

This clonotype was detected only a few times. This sequence joins TRBV5-4 and TRBJ2-5, with D unclear. CDR1 and CDR2 (germline): SGHNT, YYREEE (reference sequence). CDR3 length: 15 amino acids. The V end lost 0 bases, the J end lost 0 bases, and 9 bases lay between the germline ends. The CDR3 bases are TGTGCCAGCAGCTTGGAGGACCTATACCAAGAGACCCAGTACTTC. Translating it yields CASSLEDLYQETQYF.

There are many counts of this clonotype. The chain employs TRBV12-3 or TRBV12-4 and TRBJ2-4, with 8 positions matching TRBD1. The CDR3 sequence is 15 residues long. Trimming cost V 3 bases and J 6 bases; bases outside gene matches: 7. CDR3 amino acids: CASSFKDRVINIQYF. CDR3 sequence (DNA): TGTGCCAGCAGTTTCAAGGACAGGGTTATAAACATTCAGTACTTC.

This clonotype was detected ten times or more. A read error may produce the germline difference seen at one junction end. This chain connects TRBV7-7 to TRBJ2-1; no clear D. Germline V gives CDR1 SSHAT, CDR2 FNYEAQ (reference sequence). The CDR3 loop spans 16 amino acids. The CDR3 here is CASSLGWAPPVNEQFF. CDR3 bases: TGTGCTAGCAGCTTAGGGTGGGCCCCCCCTGTGAATGAGCAGTTCTTC.

The chain couples TRBV27 to TRBJ1-1; the match to TRBD1 covers 8 bases. The ends lost 9 bases at V and 5 bases at J; junction bases unmatched: 8. CDR3 length: 13 amino acids. Germline V CDR1 and CDR2: MNHEY, SMNVEV (reference sequence). CDR3 protein: CASQRQGATEAFF. CDR3 in DNA: TGTGCCAGTCAGAGGCAGGGGGCTACTGAAGCTTTCTTT.

This clonotype was seen a handful of times. J is TRBJ1-5 and V is TRBV6-2 or TRBV6-3; D is perhaps TRBD1 (6 bases). Trimming removed 2 bases at V and 12 bases at J, with 14 bases between. CDR3 length: 13 residues. Germline CDR1 MNHEY, CDR2 SVGEGT. CDR3 sequence (DNA): TGTGCCAGCAGTTACGGACAGTTCTTTGGCCAGCATTTT. Amino acid sequence: CASSYGQFFGQHF.

This clonotype was seen at least ten times. The chain employs TRBV12-5 and TRBJ2-1; 11 nucleotides agree with TRBD2. The J segment lost 4 bases and the V segment lost 4 bases, leaving 9 bases of the junction unmatched. The CDR3 totals 17 residues. Germline V lookup: CDR1 LGHNT, CDR2 FRNRAP. The CDR3 sequence is CASGSPGIAGGYNEQFF. The CDR3 DNA is TGTGCTAGTGGTTCCCCAGGGATAGCGGGAGGGTACAATGAGCAGTTCTTC.

This clonotype was detected many times. J is TRBJ1-4 and V is TRBV7-3, with a weak D call TRBD1 (5 bases). Germline CDR1 reads SGHTA; CDR2 reads FQGTGA. This CDR3 comprises 18 residues. Deletions cut 2 bases from V and 0 bases from J, with 16 bases between. Written as DNA, the CDR3 is TGTGCCAGCAGCTTAGACGTTGGCTGGGGCTCAACTAATGAAAAACTGTTTTTT. Protein product: CASSLDVGWGSTNEKLFF. Drawing the rest from reference TRBV7-3 and TRBJ1-4, the complete variable domain is GAGVSQTPSNKVTEKGKYVELRCDPISGHTALYWYRQSLGQGPEFLIYFQGTGAADDSGLPNDRFFAVRPEGSVSTLKIQRTERGDSAVYLCASSLDVGWGSTNEKLFFGSGTQLSVL.

The J gene is TRBJ1-1, the V gene TRBV12-3 or TRBV12-4; 7 bases agree with TRBD1. J was trimmed by 1 base and V by 2 bases; bases with no gene match: 4. This CDR3 comprises 15 residues. For the CDR3, the DNA is TGTGCCAGCAGTTTAAGGAGACAGGGGAACACTGAAGCTTTCTTT. This sequence encodes CASSLRRQGNTEAFF.

This clonotype appeared many times. This chain links TRBV6-2 or TRBV6-3 with TRBJ2-7, with TRBD2 as a possible D gene (5 bases). The CDR3 loop spans 16 amino acids. Germline V lookup: CDR1 MNHEY, CDR2 SVGEGT. The V end was cut by 0 bases, the J end by 6 bases, with 18 bases between. CDR3 nucleotide sequence: TGTGCCAGCAGTTACTCCGCTGGACTTATCCGAACCGAGCAGTACTTC. It translates to CASSYSAGLIRTEQYF.

Many counts were recorded for this clonotype. V and J are TRBV7-9 and TRBJ1-1, with D hard to call. The CDR3 sequence is 13 residues long. The germline V gene encodes CDR1 SEHNR and CDR2 FQNEAQ (reference sequence). Trimming left V 5 bases short and J 9 bases short, with 16 bases between. In DNA, the CDR3 is TGTGCCAGCAGCCCCGCAGCCATCCCAAAAGCTTTCTTT. This translates into CASSPAAIPKAFF.

This clonotype was recorded many times. The chain joins TRBV7-2 to TRBJ2-1; D is ambiguous. The CDR3 covers 11 residues. CDR1 SGHTA and CDR2 FQGNSA come from the germline V gene. Trimming took off 5 bases at V and 6 bases at J, with 5 bases between the two ends. The CDR3 DNA is TGTGCCAGCAGCAAACTCAATGAGCAGTTCTTC. As protein: CASSKLNEQFF.

By frequency in the sample, this clonotype is medium-sized. The chain employs TRBV6-5 and TRBJ2-6; D remains ambiguous. The CDR3 runs 14 residues. Germline CDR1 is MNHEY and CDR2 is SVGAGI. V was clipped by 0 bases and J by 4 bases, with 4 bases between them. The CDR3 spells CASSYSNGANVLTF. The CDR3 coding sequence is TGTGCCAGCAGTTACTCGAACGGGGCCAACGTCCTGACTTTC.

This clonotype came up many times. The rearrangement uses TRBV28 and TRBJ1-5; D not certain. The ends were cut back, 4 bases at V and 4 bases at J, with 11 bases in the middle. Looked up from germline, CDR1 is MDHEN and CDR2 is SYDVKM. The CDR3 covers 14 residues. CDR3 loop: CASSSPSLNQPQHF. The DNA of the CDR3 is TGTGCCAGCAGTTCACCTAGCCTTAATCAGCCCCAGCATTTT.